At least ten counts were recorded for the clone carrying this T cell receptor beta chain. Its target is not known. The library was built from about 370 ng RNA with molecular barcoded adaptors for alpha/delta and beta/gamma chains. TCRdb analysed the reads with MiXCR anew, one entry per CDR3 protein. The sample has tens of thousands of distinct CDR3 sequences, over 9.5% seen once. These data come from a study of read filtering for tumor transcriptome and immune sequencing. Study-wide background: The cohort had more than 16 men and some 13 women aged about 47 to 90, mean roughly 66 years. TCR-mapped reads were about 3.5 to 11 million with IR-seq versus about 80 to 1273 with RNA-seq. Study results and caveats: Approximately 82% of IR-seq clonotypes had one read, totaling about 4% of reads; RNA-seq: 74.6% and 44.6%.

CDR1 is SGHTA and CDR2 is FQGTGA in the germline V gene. CDR3 size: 16 residues. V shed 3 bases and J 7 bases; nucleotides not matched to a gene: 9. V is TRBV7-3 and J is TRBJ2-1; TRBD2 matches 10 bases. The sequenced material came from a population of CD138-negative cells sorted from bone marrow. The sequence was collected from a donor aged 40 or over with multiple myeloma. CDR3 loop: CASSLEREGRRNEQFF. CDR3 nucleotides: TGTGCCAGCAGCTTGGAGCGGGAGGGCCGAAGGAATGAGCAGTTCTTC.